The 27 T cell receptor beta chains presented below share a single source sample, sequenced in a study of T cell responses to AZD1222 COVID-19 vaccine. Assay used: immunoSEQ multiplex PCR; TCRdb lists only in-frame clones, some missing. The sample contains about 94,000 clones, about 88% of which appear only once. Sequences were derived from peripheral blood, sampled on day 0 of AZD1222 vaccination. These receptors were obtained from an adult in good health.

V usage is TRBV9 and J usage is TRBJ2-5; maybe TRBD2 (6 bases). The CDR3 has 14 amino acids. The germline V gene encodes CDR1 SGDLS and CDR2 YYNGEE. Trimming shortened V by 1 base and J by 5 bases, and 12 bases separated the two germline ends. CDR3: CASSVTRDSETQYF. CDR3 coding DNA: TGTGCCAGCAGCGTAACTCGGGACTCCGAGACCCAGTACTTC.

The rearrangement joins TRBV10-2 to TRBJ2-5; TRBD2 matches 14 bases. Germline V lookup: CDR1 WSHSY, CDR2 SAAADI. This CDR3 region has 17 residues. Unmatched junction bases numbered 8, after V lost 6 bases and J lost 2 bases. The DNA of the CDR3 is TGCGCCAGCAGCAAGACTAGCGGGGGGGGAGTGCAAGAGACCCAGTACTTC. Encoded protein: CASSKTSGGGVQETQYF.

The gene calls are TRBV6-5 and TRBJ2-7; 8 bases line up with TRBD1. CDR1 MNHEY and CDR2 SVGAGI come from the germline V gene. This CDR3 is 14 amino acids long. V dropped 10 bases and J dropped 0; count of bases not matched to a gene: 8. CDR3 DNA: TGTGCCACGTCCACCGACAGGGGCTCCTACGAGCAGTACTTC. Translated, it gives CATSTDRGSYEQYF.

The rearrangement joins TRBV5-6 to TRBJ2-4; unclear D gene. The CDR3 sequence is 16 residues long. CDR1 and CDR2 from the germline V gene are SGHDT and YYEEEE. V dropped 1 base and J dropped 0 bases, with 11 bases sitting between them. CDR3: CASSLWAALAKNIQYF. The DNA for the CDR3 is TGTGCCAGCAGCTTGTGGGCAGCTCTAGCCAAAAACATTCAGTACTTC.

The chain joins TRBV27 to TRBJ2-7; 7 bases map to TRBD1. This CDR3 has 15 residues. Germline-derived CDR1 and CDR2 are MNHEY and SMNVEV (reference sequence). V lost 5 bases, J lost 4 bases, and 11 bases stayed unmatched. This CDR3 reads CASSPIDRESYEQYF. The CDR3, as DNA: TGTGCCAGCAGTCCAATCGACAGGGAGAGTTACGAGCAGTACTTC.

V and J are TRBV4-2 and TRBJ2-1; 11 positions match TRBD2. Losses at the gene ends were 3 bases for V and 7 bases for J; bases not matched to a gene: 8. From germline, CDR1 is LGHNA and CDR2 YNFKEQ. This CDR3 is built from 16 residues. CDR3 region: CASSQDTSGGPNEQFF. In DNA, the CDR3 is TGTGCCAGCAGCCAGGATACTAGCGGGGGCCCGAATGAGCAGTTCTTC.

The chain is built from TRBV4-2 and TRBJ2-2; D remains ambiguous. Germline V gives CDR1 LGHNA, CDR2 YNFKEQ. Between the trimmed V and J ends, which lost 0 bases and 4 bases, there was a span of 9 bases. This CDR3 is built from 15 residues. CDR3 nucleotide sequence: TGTGCCAGCAGCCAAGAAGATCCTTCCACCGGGGAGCTGTTTTTT. It codes for CASSQEDPSTGELFF.

This chain uses TRBV19 with TRBJ2-2; 7 positions match TRBD1. The CDR3 runs to 14 residues. V dropped 8 bases and J dropped 4; count of bases not matched to a gene: 7. Per germline, CDR1 LNHDA and CDR2 SQIVND (reference sequence). The chain's CDR3 is CASHRQGSTGELFF. The CDR3 DNA sequence: TGTGCCAGTCATCGACAGGGTTCCACCGGGGAGCTGTTTTTT.

The rearrangement uses TRBV19 and TRBJ1-5; tentatively, D is TRBD1 (5 bases). Trimming pared 9 bases from V and 0 bases from J, leaving 15 bases between. Looked up from germline, CDR1 is LNHDA and CDR2 is SQIVND (reference sequence). This CDR3 contains 15 residues. The CDR3 region has the DNA TGTGCCAGCACAGGACGCGTCTATAGCAATCAGCCCCAGCATTTT. Protein product: CASTGRVYSNQPQHF.

V and J are TRBV5-1 and TRBJ2-5, with TRBD1 matching 10 bases. V gave up 0 bases and J gave up 5 bases; unmatched junction bases: 4. Per germline, CDR1 SGHRS and CDR2 YFSETQ. The CDR3 sequence is 15 residues long. CDR3 loop: CASSLDGTGVETQYF. In nucleotides, the CDR3 is TGCGCCAGCAGCTTGGACGGGACAGGGGTCGAGACCCAGTACTTC.

This clone came up once. The chain links TRBV19 to TRBJ2-5; D gene unclear. V gave up 4 bases and J gave up 2 bases, with 8 bases separating them. CDR3 length equals 13 residues. Per germline, CDR1 LNHDA and CDR2 SQIVND (reference sequence). The CDR3 bases are TGTGCCAGTAGTAGGGGAACACAAGAGACCCAGTACTTC. Its protein product is CASSRGTQETQYF.

The CDR3, as DNA: TGCGCCAGCAGCTTGTCAGGTAGCACAGATACGCAGTATTTT. This translates into CASSLSGSTDTQYF. The chain recombines TRBV5-1 with TRBJ2-3; D is uncertain. Germline values: CDR1 SGHRS, CDR2 YFSETQ. The CDR3 extends over 14 amino acids. V lost 1 base, J lost 0 bases, and 6 bases lay in between.

The genes are TRBV9 and TRBJ2-2, with D maybe TRBD2 (7 bases). The CDR3 loop spans 15 amino acids. The V and J ends lost 2 bases and 5 bases respectively, with 13 bases between them. Germline CDR1 SGDLS, CDR2 YYNGEE. CDR3 coding DNA: TGTGCCAGCAGCGTTCGGGGGGCGATAACCGGGGAGCTGTTTTTT. As protein: CASSVRGAITGELFF.

The V call is TRBV29-1, the J call TRBJ1-2; 9 nucleotides line up with TRBD1. V lost 6 bases, J lost 5 bases, and 10 bases stayed unmatched. Germline-derived CDR1 and CDR2 are SQVTM and ANQGSEA. This CDR3 contains 14 residues. The CDR3 sequence: CSVRETGGGYGYTF. In nucleotides, the CDR3 is TGCAGCGTCCGTGAGACAGGGGGAGGATATGGCTACACCTTC.

The table lists this clone with a few counts. Here the CDR3 reads CATSRGRDLPQETQYF. The DNA for the CDR3 is TGTGCCACCAGCCGCGGACGGGATTTACCCCAAGAGACCCAGTACTTC. The rearrangement uses TRBV15 and TRBJ2-5; D perhaps matches TRBD2 (5 bases). Germline V gene data show CDR1 as LNHNV and CDR2 as YYDKDF (reference sequence). This CDR3 region has 16 residues. Trimming removed 5 bases at V and 1 base at J, with 17 bases between.

This sequence joins TRBV6-4 and TRBJ1-2; 7 nucleotides match TRBD1. The V and J ends lost 6 bases and 6 bases, in that order; junction bases with no gene match: 7. Germline loops: CDR1 MRHNA, CDR2 SNTAGT. The CDR3 has 13 residues. This CDR3 reads CASRATGADGYTF. CDR3 coding DNA: TGTGCCAGCAGGGCCACAGGGGCTGATGGCTACACCTTC.

The V and J genes are TRBV25-1 and TRBJ1-5; D is undetermined. This CDR3 is 16 amino acids long. Trimming took off 3 bases at V and 2 bases at J, with 14 bases between the two ends. The germline CDR1 and CDR2 sequences are MGHDK and SYGVNS. CDR3 bases: TGTGCCAGCAGTGACCTAGGAGACAAGGGCAATCAGCCCCAGCATTTT. Translation: CASSDLGDKGNQPQHF.

Points on this clone: Other DNA sequences in the sample encode the same CDR3. The V and J genes are TRBV6-5 and TRBJ2-2; D not certain. Germline V gene lookup returns CDR1 MNHEY and CDR2 SVGAGI. The V end lost 0 bases, the J end lost 1 base, and 3 bases lay between the germline ends. The CDR3 is 14 residues long. CDR3 loop: CASSYSRNTGELFF. The DNA of the CDR3 is TGTGCCAGCAGTTACTCGAGGAACACCGGGGAGCTGTTTTTT.

The chain recombines TRBV7-2 with TRBJ2-7; the match to TRBD1 covers 9 bases. Germline assignment: CDR1 SGHTA and CDR2 FQGNSA. The CDR3 loop spans 15 amino acids. With V trimmed by 2 bases and J by 2 bases, 4 bases remained unmatched. The CDR3 nucleotides are TGTGCCAGCAGCTTATCTGGGACAGGGACCTACGAGCAGTACTTC. This gives the protein CASSLSGTGTYEQYF.

This chain joins TRBV7-3 and TRBJ2-3; a weak D match, TRBD1 (6 bases). The CDR3 sequence is 16 residues long. CDR1 and CDR2 from the germline V gene are SGHTA and FQGTGA. The V end was cut by 2 bases, the J end by 2 bases, with 14 bases between. The CDR3 loop is CASSLGTTSFTDTQYF. In nucleotides, the CDR3 is TGTGCCAGCAGCTTAGGGACAACTTCCTTCACAGATACGCAGTATTTT.

The chain recombines TRBV30 with TRBJ1-4; D may be TRBD1 (6 bases). Germline V lookup: CDR1 GTSNPN, CDR2 SVGIG (reference sequence). There are 14 residues in the CDR3. The ends were cut back, 5 bases at V and 4 bases at J, with 14 bases in the middle. CDR3 sequence reads: CAWRPGTNNEKLFF. Here the CDR3 DNA reads TGTGCCTGGCGCCCCGGGACAAATAATGAAAAACTGTTTTTT. The full variable domain, rest sourced from reference TRBV30 and TRBJ1-4, is SQTIHQWPATLVQPVGSPLSLECTVEGTSNPNLYWYRQAAGRGLQLLFYSVGIGQISSEVPQNLSASRPQDRQFILSSKKLLLSDSGFYLCAWRPGTNNEKLFFGSGTQLSVL.

This chain links TRBV6-5 with TRBJ2-7; D uncertain. The CDR3 length is 13 residues. The V gene's germline CDR1 is MNHEY and CDR2 SVGAGI. The V and J ends lost 6 bases and 0 bases respectively, with 9 bases between them. CDR3 in amino acids: CASSPYDSYEQYF. CDR3 in DNA: TGTGCCAGCAGCCCCTACGACTCCTACGAGCAGTACTTC.

The chain carries TRBV7-3 and TRBJ2-7, with 9 bases identical to TRBD1. V trimming: 5 bases; J trimming: 2 bases; junction bases outside the gene matches: 4. CDR3 length: 14 amino acids. The germline CDR1 and CDR2 sequences are SGHTA and FQGTGA. CDR3 residues: CASSPTGGTYEQYF. As DNA, the CDR3 is TGTGCCAGCAGCCCGACAGGGGGGACCTACGAGCAGTACTTC.

The V and J genes are TRBV6-1 and TRBJ1-2; perhaps TRBD1 as D (6 bases). Germline V CDR1 and CDR2: MNHNS, SASEGT. The CDR3 is made up of 13 amino acids. V was clipped by 3 bases and J by 8 bases, with 13 bases between them. CDR3 nucleotides: TGTGCCAGCAGTGACCGATACAGGGTCGGCTACACCTTC. Protein: CASSDRYRVGYTF.

V and J are TRBV9 and TRBJ1-5; D unresolved. This CDR3 spans 13 amino acids. The germline V gene has CDR1 SGDLS and CDR2 YYNGEE. Trimming stripped 0 bases from V and 8 bases from J, with 9 bases between. The CDR3 region is CASSVAAGEPQHF. The CDR3 nucleotides are TGTGCCAGCAGCGTAGCTGCAGGTGAGCCCCAGCATTTT.

The chain couples TRBV27 to TRBJ1-6, with 7 bases lining up with TRBD1. This CDR3 region has 16 residues. Germline V gene lookup returns CDR1 MNHEY and CDR2 SMNVEV (reference sequence). Trimming cost V 2 bases and J 4 bases; bases outside gene matches: 5. The CDR3 loop is CASSLTRQGYNSPLHF. DNA for the CDR3: TGTGCCAGCAGTTTAACGAGACAGGGATATAATTCACCCCTCCACTTT.

The chain combines TRBV13 with TRBJ1-1; D is unclear. Germline-derived CDR1 and CDR2 are PRHDT and FYEKMQ (reference sequence). V dropped 3 bases and J dropped 4 bases, with 18 bases sitting between them. The CDR3 length is 16 residues. The CDR3 is CASSLGFFGRRTEAFF. DNA for the CDR3: TGTGCCAGCAGCTTGGGGTTTTTTGGGCGGCGCACTGAAGCTTTCTTT. Variable domain in full (rest from reference TRBV13 and TRBJ1-1): AAGVIQSPRHLIKEKRETATLKCYPIPRHDTVYWYQQGPGQDPQFLISFYEKMQSDKGSIPDRFSAQQFSDYHSELNMSSLELGDSALYFCASSLGFFGRRTEAFFGQGTRLTVV.